Below, 4 T cell receptor beta chains from the same sample are listed, as sequenced in a study of blood T cell repertoires in COVID-19. Assay: immunoSEQ multiplex PCR; the TCRdb copy retains only in-frame clones and omits some. The sample carries 220,000 or so clones, around 87% recorded once. Sequenced input: PBMCs or T cells enriched from blood (not recorded which). These receptors were collected from a woman under 30 in a cohort exposed to, infected with or recovered from COVID-19 (not recorded which).

The chain has TRBV5-6 and TRBJ2-3; the match to TRBD2 covers 11 bases. Germline CDR1 and CDR2: SGHDT and YYEEEE. This CDR3 contains 16 residues. J lost 2 bases, V lost 4 bases, and 6 bases had no gene match. CDR3 sequence (DNA): TGTGCCAGCAGCCTTAGCGGGGGGGTAAACACAGATACGCAGTATTTT. This translates into CASSLSGGVNTDTQYF.

This clone was detected once. CDR3 nucleotide sequence: TGTGCCAGCAGCCAAGCTTCAACAGGGATGGAGACCCAGTACTTC. It encodes CASSQASTGMETQYF. The V and J genes are TRBV3-1 (or the pseudogene TRBV3-2) and TRBJ2-5, with D possibly being TRBD1 (6 bases). V dropped 1 base and J dropped 5 bases, with 14 bases sitting between them. The CDR3 runs 15 residues. Germline values: CDR1 LGHDT, CDR2 YNNKEL (reference sequence).

The chain links TRBV3-1 (or the pseudogene TRBV3-2) to TRBJ1-1; D call uncertain. The germline V and J ends were trimmed by 4 bases and 0 bases, with 6 bases remaining between them. The CDR3 runs to 13 residues. Germline CDR1 is LGHDT and CDR2 is YNNKEL (reference sequence). As DNA, the CDR3 is TGTGCCAGCAGCCCCGAGATGAACACTGAAGCTTTCTTT. Residues: CASSPEMNTEAFF.

The chain uses TRBV3-1 (or the pseudogene TRBV3-2) and TRBJ1-6; D unclear. There are 13 residues in the CDR3. Germline V lookup: CDR1 LGHDT, CDR2 YNNKEL (reference sequence). Trimming took off 1 base at V and 10 bases at J, with 8 bases between the two ends. CDR3 in DNA: TGTGCCAGCAGCCAAGGTTTCTTCTCACCCCTCCACTTT. It encodes CASSQGFFSPLHF.